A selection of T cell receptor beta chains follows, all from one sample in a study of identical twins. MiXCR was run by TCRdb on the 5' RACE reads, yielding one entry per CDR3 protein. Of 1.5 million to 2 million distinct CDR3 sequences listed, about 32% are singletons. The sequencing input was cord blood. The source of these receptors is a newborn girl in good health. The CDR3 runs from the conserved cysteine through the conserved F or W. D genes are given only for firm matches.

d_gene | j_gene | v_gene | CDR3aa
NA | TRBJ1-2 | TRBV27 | CASSVRQTYGYTF
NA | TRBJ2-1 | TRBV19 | CASSPLRAYNEQFF
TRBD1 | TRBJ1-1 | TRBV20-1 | CSASHRGWTEAFF
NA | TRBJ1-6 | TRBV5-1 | CASSLAAGGSSYNSPLHF
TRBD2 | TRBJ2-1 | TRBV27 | CASTTGASGSNEQFF
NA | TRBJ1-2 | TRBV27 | CASSPWGQGVANYGYTF
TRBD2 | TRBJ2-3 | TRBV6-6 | CASSYFGTSAPLDTQYF
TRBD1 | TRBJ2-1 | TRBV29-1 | CSVEEGTGDNEQFF
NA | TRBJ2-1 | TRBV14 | CASSRQGHNEQFF
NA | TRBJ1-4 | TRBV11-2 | CANSLATTNEKLFF
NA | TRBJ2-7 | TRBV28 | CASSLSITYEQYF
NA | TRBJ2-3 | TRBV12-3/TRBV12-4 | CASSLRSASTDTQYF
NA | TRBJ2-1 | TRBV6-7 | CASSYVAALYNEQFF
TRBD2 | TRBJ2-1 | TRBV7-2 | CASSRTRLAGDNEQFF
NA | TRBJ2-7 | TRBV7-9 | CASSLPNTPYEQYF
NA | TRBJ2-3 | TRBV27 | CASSLKRGADTQYF
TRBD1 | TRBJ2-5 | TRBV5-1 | CASRARQGQETQYF
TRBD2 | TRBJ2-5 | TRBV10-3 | CAISALAARVDEQYF
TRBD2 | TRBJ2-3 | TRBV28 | CASSFLGLAGAVADTQYF
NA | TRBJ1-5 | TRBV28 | CASKGSGNQPQHF
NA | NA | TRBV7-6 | CASSLVLRGLHEQYF
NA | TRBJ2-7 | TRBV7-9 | CSSSLQGYEQYF
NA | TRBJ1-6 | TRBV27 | CASSLRGDNSPLHF
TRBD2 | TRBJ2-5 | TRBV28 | CASSLEIAGALVDEQYF
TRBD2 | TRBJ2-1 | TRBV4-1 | CASSQVGSGTYNEQFF
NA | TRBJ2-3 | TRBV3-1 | CASSQETSRDTQYF
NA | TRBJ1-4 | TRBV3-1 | CASSQERSRTDHRYVNEKLFF
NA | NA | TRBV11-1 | CASSPTSSGPYEQYF
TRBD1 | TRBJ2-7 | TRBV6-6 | CASSYQQGAYEQYF
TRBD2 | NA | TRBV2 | CASSGQRGYEQYF
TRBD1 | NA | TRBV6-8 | CARAGTGVREQYF
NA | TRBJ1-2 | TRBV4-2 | CASSQEVNTNYGYTF
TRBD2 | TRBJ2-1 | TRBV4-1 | CASSQGTSRYEQFF
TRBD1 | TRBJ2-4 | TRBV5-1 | CASSSGQGAKNIQYF
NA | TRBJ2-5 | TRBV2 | CASTRDGSYKQYF
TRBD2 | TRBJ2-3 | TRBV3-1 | CASSHATGLAGGPDTQYF
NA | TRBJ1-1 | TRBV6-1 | CASSEVRGAGTNTEAFF